This T cell receptor (beta chain) comes out of a study of response to subunit inactivated influenza vaccine. General study results and limits: The authors proposed limited new T cell recruitment per seasonal influenza vaccination.

This clonotype has more than one count but fewer than ten. Its specificity is unknown. V was clipped by 4 bases and J by 4 bases; unmatched bases: 8. There are 14 residues in the CDR3. Germline V CDR1 and CDR2: SGHRS, YFSETQ. One entry per CDR3 protein, called by TCRdb with MiXCR from the RT-PCR reads. Counted here are about 190,000 distinct CDR3 sequences, around 14% occurring once; the ten biggest clones make up about 28%. This receptor was taken from a man in his fifties or sixties who received an inactivated influenza vaccine. The rearrangement uses TRBV5-1 and TRBJ2-7; 7 nucleotides agree with TRBD1. The sequences come from CD8+ T cells sorted from PBMCs, collected 4 to 6 days after vaccination. CDR3 protein: CASSHKQGPYEQYF. DNA of the CDR3: TGCGCCAGCAGCCATAAACAGGGGCCATACGAGCAGTACTTC.